A selection of T cell receptor beta chains follows, all from one sample in a study of blood T cell repertoires in COVID-19. Produced via immunoSEQ multiplex PCR; TCRdb's table is partial and in-frame only. The sample has around 92,000 clones, 70% to 90% seen once. Sequencing was carried out using peripheral blood. The source of these receptors is a woman between 55 and 75 years old in a cohort sampled during active or convalescent COVID-19. The CDR3 runs from the conserved cysteine through the conserved F or W. Some rows mark clone size as missing; the rest say once, few, many or name a class of expanded clone.

V gene	clone size	J gene	CDR3 protein
TRBV9	NA	TRBJ1-6	CASSVDANNSPLHF
TRBV7-9	few	TRBJ2-3	CASSAPFRLAGATDTQYF
TRBV10-3	NA	TRBJ1-1	CAIKGGNTEAFF
TRBV7-3	NA	TRBJ2-1	CASSFTLAGGSFHNEQFF
TRBV4-2	NA	TRBJ2-3	CASSQPSGGGSADTQYF
TRBV2	NA	TRBJ1-1	CANLGQSPEAFF
TRBV4-2	NA	TRBJ2-2	CASSQGLTGGANTGELFF
TRBV5-4	NA	TRBJ1-1	CASSFGTEAFF
TRBV5-1	NA	TRBJ2-5	CASSLSPGQGRLETQYF
TRBV19	NA	TRBJ2-3	CASTFSGGNTQYF
TRBV7-9	NA	TRBJ2-1	CASSPTENEQFF
TRBV6-6	NA	TRBJ1-1	CASSHGGTRAMNTEAFF
TRBV5-4	NA	TRBJ1-2	CASRQGIGATNYGYTF
TRBV15	NA	TRBJ1-3	CATSDRVRDTIYF
TRBV4-1	NA	TRBJ1-5	CASSRQQGPDQPQHF
TRBV6-6	NA	TRBJ1-5	CASSPAGGNQPQHF
TRBV15	NA	TRBJ2-7	CATSRGASRRYEQYF
TRBV10-2	NA	TRBJ2-1	CASSESVASEQFF